This T cell receptor beta chain emerged from a study of blood T cell repertoires in COVID-19. Assay used: immunoSEQ multiplex PCR; TCRdb lists only in-frame clones, some missing. The top ten clones hold roughly 13% of a sample with some 76,000 clones, around 80% of them seen once. Per germline, CDR1 ENHRY and CDR2 SYGVKD. The CDR3 contains 14 residues. V lost 9 bases to trimming and J lost 3 bases, with 17 bases between them. The specimen sequenced was peripheral blood. The gene calls are TRBV10-3 and TRBJ1-1; D may be TRBD1 (5 bases). This TCR derives from a middle-aged man with COVID-19, enrolled during active disease. The CDR3, as DNA: TGTGCCATAGCGCTCGGGGGGTTGGACACTGAAGCTTTCTTT. It translates to CAIALGGLDTEAFF.